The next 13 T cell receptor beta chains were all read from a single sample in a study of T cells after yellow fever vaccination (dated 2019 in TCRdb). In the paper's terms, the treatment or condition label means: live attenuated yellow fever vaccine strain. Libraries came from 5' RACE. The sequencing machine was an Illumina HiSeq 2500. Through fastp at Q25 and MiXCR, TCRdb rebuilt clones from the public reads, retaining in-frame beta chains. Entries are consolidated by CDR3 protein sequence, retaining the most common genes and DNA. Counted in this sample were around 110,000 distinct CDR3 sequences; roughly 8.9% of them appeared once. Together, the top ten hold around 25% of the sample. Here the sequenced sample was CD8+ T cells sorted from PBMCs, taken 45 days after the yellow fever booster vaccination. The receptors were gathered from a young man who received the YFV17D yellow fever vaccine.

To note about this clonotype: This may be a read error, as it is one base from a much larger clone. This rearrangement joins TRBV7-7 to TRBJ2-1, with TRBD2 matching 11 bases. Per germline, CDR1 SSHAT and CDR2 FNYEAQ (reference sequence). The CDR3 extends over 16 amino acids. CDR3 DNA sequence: TGTGTCAGCAGCCCCAGGTTAGCGGGAGGGAACAATGAGCAGTTCTTC. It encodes CVSSPRLAGGNNEQFF.

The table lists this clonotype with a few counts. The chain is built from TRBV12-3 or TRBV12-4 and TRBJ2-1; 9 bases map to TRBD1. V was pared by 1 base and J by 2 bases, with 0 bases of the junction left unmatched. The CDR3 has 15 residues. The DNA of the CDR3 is TGTGCCAGCAGTTTAGGGACAGGGGCCTACAATGAGCAGTTCTTC. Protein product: CASSLGTGAYNEQFF.

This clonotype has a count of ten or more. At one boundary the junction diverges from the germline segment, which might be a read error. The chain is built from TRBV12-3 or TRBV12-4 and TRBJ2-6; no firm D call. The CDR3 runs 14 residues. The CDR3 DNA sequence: TGTGCCAGCAGCTTAGTCTCTGGGGCCAACGTCCTGACTTTC. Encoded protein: CASSLVSGANVLTF.

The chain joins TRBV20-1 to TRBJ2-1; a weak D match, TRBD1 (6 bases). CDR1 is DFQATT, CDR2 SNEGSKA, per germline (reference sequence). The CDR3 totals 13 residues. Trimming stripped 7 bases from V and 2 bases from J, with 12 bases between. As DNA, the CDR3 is TGCAGTGTGGGGGCCAGGACCTACAATGAGCAGTTCTTC. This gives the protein CSVGARTYNEQFF.

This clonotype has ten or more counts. The CDR3 bases are TGTGCCAGCACCCCAAGCGGGTCCTACAATGAGCAGTTCTTC. This encodes CASTPSGSYNEQFF. This chain joins TRBV27 and TRBJ2-1; D is perhaps TRBD2 (6 bases). In germline, CDR1 is MNHEY, CDR2 SMNVEV (reference sequence). The CDR3 runs 14 residues. Trimming removed 7 bases at V and 1 base at J, with 11 bases between.

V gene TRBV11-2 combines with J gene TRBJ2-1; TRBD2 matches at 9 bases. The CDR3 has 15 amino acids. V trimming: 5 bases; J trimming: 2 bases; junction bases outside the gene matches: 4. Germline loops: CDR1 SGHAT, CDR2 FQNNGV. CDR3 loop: CASSGVAGAYNEQFF. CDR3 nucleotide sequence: TGTGCCAGCAGCGGGGTAGCGGGAGCCTACAATGAGCAGTTCTTC.

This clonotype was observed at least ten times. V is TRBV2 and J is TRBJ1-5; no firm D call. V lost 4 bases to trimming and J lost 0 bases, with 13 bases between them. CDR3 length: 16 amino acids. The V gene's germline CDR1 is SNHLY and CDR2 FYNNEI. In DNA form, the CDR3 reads TGTGCCAGCAGTGTCGGAGAGACTTATAGCAATCAGCCCCAGCATTTT. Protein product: CASSVGETYSNQPQHF. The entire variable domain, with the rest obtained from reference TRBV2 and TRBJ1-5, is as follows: EPEVTQTPSHQVTQMGQEVILRCVPISNHLYFYWYRQILGQKVEFLVSFYNNEISEKSEIFDDQFSVERPDGSNFTLKIRSTKLEDSAMYFCASSVGETYSNQPQHFGDGTRLSIL.

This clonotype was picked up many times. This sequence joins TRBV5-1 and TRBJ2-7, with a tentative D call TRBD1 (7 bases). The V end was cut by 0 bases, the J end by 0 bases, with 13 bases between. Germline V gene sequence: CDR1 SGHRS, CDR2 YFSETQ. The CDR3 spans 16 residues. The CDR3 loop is CASSLGRDRSSYEQYF. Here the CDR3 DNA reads TGCGCCAGCAGCTTGGGGAGGGACAGAAGCTCCTACGAGCAGTACTTC. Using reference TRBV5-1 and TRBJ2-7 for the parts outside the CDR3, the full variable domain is KAGVTQTPRYLIKTRGQQVTLSCSPISGHRSVSWYQQTPGQGLQFLFEYFSETQRNKGNFPGRFSGRQFSNSRSEMNVSTLELGDSALYLCASSLGRDRSSYEQYFGPGTRLTVT.

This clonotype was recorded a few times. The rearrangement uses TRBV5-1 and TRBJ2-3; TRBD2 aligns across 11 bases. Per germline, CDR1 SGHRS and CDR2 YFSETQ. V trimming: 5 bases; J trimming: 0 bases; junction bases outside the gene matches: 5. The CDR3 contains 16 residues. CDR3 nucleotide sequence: TGCGCCAGCAGTTCTGGACTAGCGGGTAGCACAGATACGCAGTATTTT. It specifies CASSSGLAGSTDTQYF. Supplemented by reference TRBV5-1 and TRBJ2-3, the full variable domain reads KAGVTQTPRYLIKTRGQQVTLSCSPISGHRSVSWYQQTPGQGLQFLFEYFSETQRNKGNFPGRFSGRQFSNSRSEMNVSTLELGDSALYLCASSSGLAGSTDTQYFGPGTRLTVL.

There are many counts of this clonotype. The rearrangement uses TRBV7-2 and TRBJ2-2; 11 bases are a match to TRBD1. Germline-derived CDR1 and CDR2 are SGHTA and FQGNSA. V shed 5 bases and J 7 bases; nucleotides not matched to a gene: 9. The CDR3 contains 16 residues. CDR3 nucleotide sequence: TGTGCCAGCAGCCCGTGGACAGGGGGCGTGGGCGGGGAGCTGTTTTTT. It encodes CASSPWTGGVGGELFF.

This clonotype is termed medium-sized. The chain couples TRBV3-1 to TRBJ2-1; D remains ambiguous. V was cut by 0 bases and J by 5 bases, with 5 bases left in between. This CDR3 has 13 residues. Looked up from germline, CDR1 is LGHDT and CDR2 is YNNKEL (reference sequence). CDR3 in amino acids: CASSQEVHNEQFF. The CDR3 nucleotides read TGTGCCAGCAGCCAAGAGGTGCACAATGAGCAGTTCTTC.

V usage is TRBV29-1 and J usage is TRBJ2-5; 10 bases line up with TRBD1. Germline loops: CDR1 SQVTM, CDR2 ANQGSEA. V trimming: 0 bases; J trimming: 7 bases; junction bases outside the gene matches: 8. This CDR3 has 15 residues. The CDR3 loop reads CSVEDFLGQGGTQYF. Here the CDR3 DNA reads TGCAGCGTTGAAGACTTCCTTGGACAGGGGGGGACCCAGTACTTC. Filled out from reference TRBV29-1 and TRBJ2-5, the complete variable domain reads SAVISQKPSRDICQRGTSLTIQCQVDSQVTMMFWYRQQPGQSLTLIATANQGSEATYESGFVIDKFPISRPNLTFSTLTVSNMSPEDSSIYLCSVEDFLGQGGTQYFGPGTRLLVL.

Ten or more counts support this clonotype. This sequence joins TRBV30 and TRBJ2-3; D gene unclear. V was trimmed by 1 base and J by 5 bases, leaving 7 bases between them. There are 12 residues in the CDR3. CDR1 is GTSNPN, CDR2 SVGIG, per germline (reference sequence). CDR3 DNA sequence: TGTGCCTGGAGTGAAGTAGGAGATACGCAGTATTTT. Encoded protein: CAWSEVGDTQYF.